A selection of T cell receptor beta chains follows, all from one sample in a study of T cell responses to AZD1222 COVID-19 vaccine. Profiling relied on immunoSEQ multiplex PCR, and the TCRdb table lists in-frame clones only, not all of them. There are tens of thousands of clones in the sample; 80% to 90% occur only once, and 30% to 40% lies in the top ten. Sequenced material: peripheral blood, taken on day 0 of AZD1222 vaccination. The receptors stem from an adult in good health. Each CDR3 is given with its conserved first and last residue. Each record gives: D gene, clone size, V gene, J gene, CDR3 protein, CDR3 DNA. D genes are given only for firm matches. Not every row has a clone size; where given, it reads once, few, many or a size class.

-	-	TRBV28	TRBJ2-7	CASSPPWYEQYF	TGTGCCAGCAGTCCCCCTTGGTACGAGCAGTACTTC
TRBD1	-	TRBV27	TRBJ1-1	CASSLRGGAKAFF	TGTGCCAGCAGTTTAAGAGGGGGCGCAAAAGCTTTCTTT
-	once	TRBV27	TRBJ1-5	CASSLLWTPNSNQPQHF	TGTGCCAGCAGTTTACTGTGGACACCTAATAGCAATCAGCCCCAGCATTTT
-	once	TRBV10-3	TRBJ1-1	CAVREGLGSEAFF	TGTGCCGTAAGGGAGGGCCTCGGTAGCGAAGCTTTCTTT
-	-	TRBV7-3	TRBJ2-4	CASSLAGGAKNIQYF	TGTGCCAGCAGCTTAGCAGGTGGTGCCAAAAACATTCAGTACTTC
TRBD1	-	TRBV5-1	TRBJ2-5	CASSLGLDREETQYF	TGCGCCAGCAGCTTGGGCCTTGACAGGGAAGAGACCCAGTACTTC
TRBD2	few	TRBV9	TRBJ2-3	CASSPGLASSTDTQYF	TGTGCCAGCAGCCCTGGACTAGCGTCTAGCACAGATACGCAGTATTTT
TRBD1	-	TRBV5-1	TRBJ1-5	CASSLGDRVDQPQHF	TGCGCCAGCAGCTTGGGCGACAGGGTCGATCAGCCCCAGCATTTT
-	few	TRBV5-4	TRBJ1-1	CASSLAVGAGEAFF	TGTGCCAGCAGCTTGGCGGTCGGGGCGGGTGAAGCTTTCTTT
-	-	TRBV3-1/TRBV3-2	TRBJ2-5	CASSQDRSAGETQYF	TGTGCCAGCAGCCAAGATCGGTCCGCTGGAGAGACCCAGTACTTC
-	-	TRBV29-1	TRBJ2-2	CSVDEGNTGELFF	TGCAGCGTTGATGAGGGGAACACCGGGGAGCTGTTTTTT
-	-	TRBV10-2	TRBJ1-2	CASSEGSLNPLYGYTF	TGCGCCAGCAGTGAGGGCAGCCTGAACCCTCTTTATGGCTACACCTTC
-	-	TRBV5-1	TRBJ1-1	CASSPGTTRSFEAFF	TGCGCCAGCAGCCCTGGGACAACGCGAAGTTTTGAAGCTTTCTTT
-	-	TRBV7-9	TRBJ1-1	CASSLMGGSEAFF	TGTGCCAGCAGCCTCATGGGGGGGTCTGAAGCTTTCTTT
TRBD2	-	TRBV3-1/TRBV3-2	TRBJ2-2	CASSPLTSGRGYTEELFF	TGTGCCAGCAGCCCCCTGACTAGCGGGAGAGGTTACACCGAGGAGCTGTTTTTT
-	-	TRBV27	TRBJ2-3	CASSFLTGSSTDTQYF	TGTGCCAGCAGTTTCCTCACAGGGTCAAGCACAGATACGCAGTATTTT
TRBD1	-	TRBV28	TRBJ1-1	CASIRVQGATEAFF	TGTGCCAGCATTCGAGTGCAGGGGGCTACTGAAGCTTTCTTT
-	-	TRBV2	TRBJ1-4	CASSDLGDRNEKLFF	TGTGCCAGCAGCGACTTAGGAGACCGTAATGAAAAACTGTTTTTT
-	-	TRBV18	TRBJ1-1	CASSQGSNTEAFF	TGTGCCAGCTCACAGGGGTCGAACACTGAAGCTTTCTTT
-	-	TRBV7-2	TRBJ2-7	CASSSVENEQYF	TGTGCCAGCAGCTCGGTTGAGAACGAGCAGTACTTC
TRBD1	-	TRBV28	TRBJ1-3	CASSRGPNTIYF	TGTGCCAGCAGCAGGGGGCCGAACACCATATATTTT
-	once	TRBV9	TRBJ1-5	CASSSGGGANQPQHF	TGTGCCAGCAGCTCTGGAGGAGGGGCCAATCAGCCCCAGCATTTT
-	-	TRBV2	TRBJ2-5	CASRRGAAQETQYF	TGTGCCAGCAGGCGCGGGGCGGCCCAAGAGACCCAGTACTTC
TRBD1	-	TRBV28	TRBJ1-5	CASFRDRGVGNQPQHF	TGTGCCAGCTTCCGGGACAGGGGTGTAGGCAATCAGCCCCAGCATTTT
TRBD2	few	TRBV11-3	TRBJ2-2	CASSRTSRTGELFF	TGTGCCAGCAGCCGGACTAGTCGGACCGGGGAGCTGTTTTTT
-	few	TRBV5-1	TRBJ1-2	CASSPDHNYGYTF	TGCGCCAGCAGCCCGGATCATAACTATGGCTACACCTTC
-	few	TRBV5-1	TRBJ2-7	CASSALGGGSGHEQYF	TGCGCCAGCAGCGCGCTAGGTGGGGGAAGTGGGCACGAGCAGTACTTC
TRBD2	-	TRBV14	TRBJ2-2	CASSQDPAGAYTGELFF	TGTGCCAGCAGCCAAGATCCAGCGGGAGCTTACACCGGGGAGCTGTTTTTT
-	-	TRBV2	TRBJ2-7	CASSTQGPQYEQYF	TGTGCCAGCAGCACCCAGGGCCCTCAATACGAGCAGTACTTC
-	-	TRBV4-1	TRBJ2-1	CASSQDNGQSSYNEQFF	TGCGCCAGCAGCCAAGATAACGGGCAAAGCTCCTACAATGAGCAGTTCTTC
TRBD1	-	TRBV27	TRBJ1-2	CASSPRDRGAYGYTF	TGTGCCAGCAGTCCCCGGGACAGGGGAGCCTATGGCTACACCTTC
TRBD1	-	TRBV6-5	TRBJ2-2	CASSLQGAWTGELFF	TGTGCCAGCAGTTTACAGGGGGCTTGGACCGGGGAGCTGTTTTTT
-	-	TRBV2	TRBJ1-6	CASRVRGNSPLHF	TGTGCCAGCAGGGTCAGGGGAAATTCACCCCTCCACTTT
TRBD2	-	TRBV5-1	TRBJ2-1	CASSLAGGTYNEQFF	TGCGCCAGCAGCTTAGCGGGAGGAACCTACAATGAGCAGTTCTTC
-	-	TRBV14	TRBJ1-2	CASSQDEGYYGYTF	TGTGCCAGCAGCCAAGACGAGGGATACTATGGCTACACCTTC
TRBD1	-	TRBV4-3	TRBJ2-3	CASSQGRQGGTDTQYF	TGCGCCAGCAGCCAAGGTCGACAGGGTGGCACAGATACGCAGTATTTT
-	once	TRBV7-3	TRBJ2-1	CASSSESNEQFF	TGTGCCAGCAGCTCAGAGTCCAATGAGCAGTTCTTC
TRBD1	-	TRBV27	TRBJ2-7	CASSPGQGASEQYF	TGTGCCAGCAGCCCCGGACAGGGGGCATCCGAGCAGTACTTC
TRBD2	-	TRBV28	TRBJ2-7	CASSPTSGSSYEQYF	TGTGCCAGCAGTCCAACTAGCGGGAGCTCCTACGAGCAGTACTTC
TRBD2	few	TRBV14	TRBJ2-7	CASSQDQRSSGSYEQYF	TGTGCCAGCAGCCAAGATCAAAGGTCTAGCGGGAGCTACGAGCAGTACTTC
-	-	TRBV21-1	TRBJ2-5	CASSKEVQRRQETQYF	TGTGCCAGCAGCAAAGAGGTGCAGCGACGCCAAGAGACCCAGTACTTC
-	-	TRBV6-5	TRBJ1-5	CASSQGNSNQPQHF	TGTGCCAGCAGCCAGGGGAATAGCAATCAGCCCCAGCATTTT